These T cell receptor beta chains were read from a single sample in a study of CD8 T cells in ankylosing spondylitis. TCRdb re-analysed the 5' RACE reads in MiXCR, keeping a single row per CDR3 protein. The table shows about 220,000 distinct CDR3 sequences, with roughly 24% occurring only once. The sequenced sample was blood, either unsorted or a sorted T cell fraction (not recorded which). Source of these receptors: a male donor with ankylosing spondylitis or in good health (not recorded which). Both conserved end residues are part of each CDR3. D genes are given only for firm matches. Expanded clones get a size class; other rows say once, few or many, or leave the size out.

size	V	D	J	CDR3	DNA
many	TRBV20-1	NA	TRBJ2-5	CSARDHGGQETQYF	TGCAGTGCTAGAGATCATGGAGGCCAAGAGACCCAGTACTTC
few	TRBV6-5	NA	TRBJ1-1	CASSSTFRMNTEAFF	TGTGCCAGCAGTTCCACGTTCAGAATGAACACTGAAGCTTTCTTT
many	TRBV5-1	NA	TRBJ2-3	CASREVADTQYF	TGCGCCAGCAGAGAGGTGGCAGATACGCAGTATTTT
NA	TRBV27	NA	TRBJ2-1	CASSLKGYEQFF	TGTGCCAGCAGTTTAAAGGGGTATGAGCAGTTCTTC
NA	TRBV6-1	TRBD2	TRBJ2-1	CASRAGDNNEQFF	TGTGCCAGCAGGGCGGGGGATAACAATGAGCAGTTCTTC
many	TRBV6-5	NA	TRBJ1-2	CASSPHNEGYTF	TGTGCCAGCAGTCCGCATAACGAAGGCTACACCTTC
few	TRBV20-1	NA	TRBJ2-7	CSAKPPGTYEQYF	TGCAGTGCGAAGCCGCCCGGAACCTACGAGCAGTACTTC
NA	TRBV6-2/TRBV6-3	NA	TRBJ2-7	CASSYMLGGPSYEQYF	TGTGCCAGCAGTTACATGTTGGGGGGACCCTCCTACGAGCAGTACTTC
many	TRBV20-1	NA	TRBJ2-5	CSAPRVAVHQETQYF	TGCAGTGCCCCCAGGGTCGCGGTACACCAAGAGACCCAGTACTTC
many	TRBV4-2	TRBD1	TRBJ2-1	CASSQEFRGPNEQFF	TGTGCCAGCAGCCAAGAATTTAGGGGGCCGAATGAGCAGTTCTTC
NA	TRBV20-1	TRBD2	TRBJ2-1	CSASVSGRTKIYNEQFF	TGCAGTGCTAGTGTTAGCGGGAGGACGAAAATTTACAATGAGCAGTTCTTC
many	TRBV20-1	NA	TRBJ2-7	CSARDDARPPYEQYF	TGCAGTGCTAGAGATGACGCCAGGCCCCCCTACGAGCAGTACTTC
NA	TRBV12-3/TRBV12-4	NA	TRBJ2-5	CASRPPKRSASPETQYF	TGTGCCAGCAGGCCCCCAAAGCGGAGCGCTTCTCCAGAGACCCAGTACTTC